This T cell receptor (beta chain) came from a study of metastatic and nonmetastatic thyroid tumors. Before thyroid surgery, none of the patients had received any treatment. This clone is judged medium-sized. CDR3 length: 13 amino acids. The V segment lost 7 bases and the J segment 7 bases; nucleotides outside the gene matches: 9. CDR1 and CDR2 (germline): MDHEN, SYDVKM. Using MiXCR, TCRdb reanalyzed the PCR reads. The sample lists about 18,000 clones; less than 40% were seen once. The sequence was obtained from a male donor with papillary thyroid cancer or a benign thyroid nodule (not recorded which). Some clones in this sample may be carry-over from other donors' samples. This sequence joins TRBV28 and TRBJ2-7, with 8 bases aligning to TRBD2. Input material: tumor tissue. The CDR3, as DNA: TGTGCCAGCAAGGTCGGGGGGGCGGGAGAGCAGTACTTC. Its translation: CASKVGGAGEQYF. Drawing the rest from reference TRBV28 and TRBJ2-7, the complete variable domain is DVKVTQSSRYLVKRTGEKVFLECVQDMDHENMFWYRQDPGLGLRLIYFSYDVKMKEKGDIPEGYSVSREKKERFSLILESASTNQTSMYLCASKVGGAGEQYFGPGTRLTVT.